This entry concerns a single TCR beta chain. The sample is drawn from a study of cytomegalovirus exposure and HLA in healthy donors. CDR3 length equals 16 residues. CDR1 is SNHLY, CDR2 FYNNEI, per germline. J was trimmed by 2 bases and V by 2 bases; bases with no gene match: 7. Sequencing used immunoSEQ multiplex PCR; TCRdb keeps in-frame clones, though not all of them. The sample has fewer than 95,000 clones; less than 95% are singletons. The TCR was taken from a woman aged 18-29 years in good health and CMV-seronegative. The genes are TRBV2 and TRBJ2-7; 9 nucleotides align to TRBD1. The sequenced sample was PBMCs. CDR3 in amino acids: CASSEPKTGGPYEQYF. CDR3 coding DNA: TGTGCCAGCAGTGAACCGAAAACAGGGGGCCCCTACGAGCAGTACTTC.